These T cell receptor beta chains were read from a single sample in a study of identical twins. TCRdb called the 5' RACE reads again in MiXCR, with one record for every CDR3 protein. The sample records 640,000 or so distinct CDR3 sequences, approximately 6% being singletons. Sequencing was done on a sample of naive T cells sorted from blood. Receptor source: a young man in good health. Both conserved end residues are part of each CDR3. D genes are given only for firm matches. Clone size appears in some rows only: once, few, many, or a class for an expanded clone.

>many|-|TRBV25-1|TRBJ2-5
TGTGCCAGCAGTAGGCAGGGGATAGAGACCCAGTACTTC
CASSRQGIETQYF
>many|-|TRBV4-2|TRBJ2-1
TGTGCCAGCAGCCAAGATTATGGATATGTGGATGAGCAGTTCTTC
CASSQDYGYVDEQFF
>-|TRBD1|TRBV10-3|TRBJ2-3
TGTGCCATCAGTGATCGGAACAGGGGTGATACGCAGTATTTT
CAISDRNRGDTQYF
>few|-|TRBV27|TRBJ2-5
TGTGCCAGTAGCGGAGCAGAGACTTCACAAGAGACCCAGTACTTC
CASSGAETSQETQYF
>many|TRBD2|TRBV28|TRBJ2-7
TGTGCCAGCAGTTCGACGACTAGCGGGGGATGGGAGCAGTACTTC
CASSSTTSGGWEQYF
>many|-|TRBV9|TRBJ1-2
TGTGCCAGTTCCTTTGCCCTTTCGCCCCTCAGGGATGATGGCTACACCTTC
CASSFALSPLRDDGYTF
>few|TRBD2|TRBV20-1|TRBJ2-7
TGCAGTTCCCGTGGTAGGGGCGGGAGGACCTACGAGCAGTACTTC
CSSRGRGGRTYEQYF
>few|-|TRBV4-3|TRBJ1-4
TGCGCCAGCAGCCAAGAATCTTATGAAAAACTGTTTTTT
CASSQESYEKLFF
>few|-|TRBV29-1|TRBJ1-2
TGCAGCGTGGACAACGGGGGCTACACCTTC
CSVDNGGYTF
>many|-|TRBV12-3/TRBV12-4|TRBJ2-2
TGTGCCAGCAGTGTGCCCCCCGGGGAGCTGTTTTTT
CASSVPPGELFF
>few|-|TRBV6-2/TRBV6-3|TRBJ2-2
TGTGCCAGCAGGCCCGGGGGAGCGTCCGGGGAGCTGTTTTTT
CASRPGGASGELFF
>-|-|TRBV29-1|TRBJ2-1
TGCAGCCTACAAAGCTCCTACAATGAGCAGTTCTTC
CSLQSSYNEQFF
>-|-|TRBV12-3/TRBV12-4|TRBJ2-2
TGTGCCAGCAGTTTTCTTTCGGGGAACACCGGGGAGCTGTTTTTT
CASSFLSGNTGELFF
>-|-|TRBV7-6|TRBJ2-7
TGTGCCAGCAGCGCCGGGTGGACAGACTCCTACGAGCAGTACTTC
CASSAGWTDSYEQYF
>-|TRBD2|TRBV7-7|TRBJ2-1
TGTGCCAGCAGCTTAGATTCCAGCGGGAGTCAGTTCTTC
CASSLDSSGSQFF
>many|-|TRBV7-2|TRBJ2-7
TGTGCCAGCAGAAGAACGGGGGACCCCTTCACCGAGCAGTACTTC
CASRRTGDPFTEQYF
>-|-|TRBV7-8|TRBJ2-2
TGTGCCAGCAGCCTAAGGTCCCTGGCCGGGGAGCTGTTTTTT
CASSLRSLAGELFF
>many|-|TRBV5-5|TRBJ2-1
TGTGCCAGCAGCTTGGAGGCCAGGAGCTCCTACAATGAGCAGTTCTTC
CASSLEARSSYNEQFF
>-|TRBD2|TRBV7-8|TRBJ2-5
TGTGCCAGCAGTGGCGGGGGGGCGGTGGAGACCCAGTACTTC
CASSGGGAVETQYF
>-|TRBD1|TRBV11-1|TRBJ2-5
TGTGCCAGCAGCCCGGGACAGGGGGGCTTGGAGACCCAGTACTTC
CASSPGQGGLETQYF
>many|TRBD2|TRBV9|TRBJ2-7
TGTGCCAGCAGCGTAGGGGCGGGAGACGAGCAGTACTTC
CASSVGAGDEQYF
>few|-|TRBV11-2|TRBJ2-1
TGTGCCAGCAGCCCCGACCACTTC
CASSPDHF
>once|-|TRBV29-1|TRBJ2-2
TGCAGCGTTGATTCCAGGGGTGTCGGCGTGGAGCTGTTTTTT
CSVDSRGVGVELFF
>many|-|TRBV5-6|TRBJ2-2
TGTGCCAGCAGCTTGCTGGGGGACACCGGGGAGCTGTTTTTT
CASSLLGDTGELFF
>many|-|TRBV11-1|TRBJ2-3
TGTGCCAGCAGCTTATCCCCTCCGGAGGGGCGCCCTCACACAGATACGCAGTATTTT
CASSLSPPEGRPHTDTQYF
>many|-|TRBV30|TRBJ2-1
TGTGCCTGGAGTGGTACTAGATACAATGAGCAGTTCTTC
CAWSGTRYNEQFF
>-|-|TRBV5-1|TRBJ2-3
TGCGCCAGCAGCACGGATCCGGGACACTACACAGATACGCAGTATTTT
CASSTDPGHYTDTQYF
>few|TRBD1|TRBV9|TRBJ2-2
TGTGCCAGCAGCGCACTCGGGACAGGGCTCACCGGGGAGCTGTTTTTT
CASSALGTGLTGELFF
>many|-|TRBV10-3|TRBJ2-3
TGTGCCATCAGTGTTCGTACAGATACGCAGTATTTT
CAISVRTDTQYF
>many|-|TRBV4-1|TRBJ2-3
TGCGCCAGCAGCCCCGGGCCTCCGGATACGCAGTATTTT
CASSPGPPDTQYF
>few|-|TRBV10-2|TRBJ2-2
TGCGCCAGCGAGGGGAACATAGGCGGGGTGTTGAACACCGGGGAGCTGTTTTTT
CASEGNIGGVLNTGELFF
>many|TRBD1|TRBV7-9|TRBJ2-1
TGTGCCAGCAGCAGGGGACAGTACAATGAGCAGTTCTTC
CASSRGQYNEQFF
>many|-|TRBV29-1|TRBJ2-5
TGCAGCGTTGCCCCAGGTCCCGAGACCCAGTACTTC
CSVAPGPETQYF
>many|-|TRBV4-1|TRBJ1-1
TGCGCCAGCAGCCAGAACCTTCAGAACACTGAAGCTTTCTTT
CASSQNLQNTEAFF
>-|-|TRBV7-9|TRBJ2-3
TGTGCCAGCAGCCAAAGAATTCCCCAGGGAGATACGCAGTATTTT
CASSQRIPQGDTQYF